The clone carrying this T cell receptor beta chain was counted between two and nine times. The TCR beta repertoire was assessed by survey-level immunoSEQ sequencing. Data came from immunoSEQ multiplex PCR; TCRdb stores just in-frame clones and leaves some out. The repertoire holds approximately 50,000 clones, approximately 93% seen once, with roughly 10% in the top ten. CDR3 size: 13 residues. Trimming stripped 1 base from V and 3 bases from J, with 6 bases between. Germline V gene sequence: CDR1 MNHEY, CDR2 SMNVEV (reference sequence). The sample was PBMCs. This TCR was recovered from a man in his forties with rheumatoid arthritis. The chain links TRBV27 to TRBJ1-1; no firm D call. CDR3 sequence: CASSLWGYTEAFF. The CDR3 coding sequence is TGTGCCAGCAGTTTATGGGGATACACTGAAGCTTTCTTT.